The sequence of this T cell receptor beta chain was determined in a study of T-cell reconstitution after alpha-beta-depleted transplantation in children. Study-wide points: Counts and diversity of T cells one year after transplant came mostly from newly produced T cells.

The germline V gene encodes CDR1 DFQATT and CDR2 SNEGSKA (reference sequence). CDR3 size: 12 residues. V gave up 6 bases and J gave up 10 bases, with 18 bases separating them. Preparation of the TCRbeta library was carried out with unique molecular identifiers. Via MiXCR, TCRdb re-called the PCR reads, giving one row per CDR3 protein. Here the sample spans fewer than 700,000 distinct CDR3 sequences, 10% to 15% being singletons. As to this clonotype: Its cognate antigen is unknown.

The sequenced sample was PBMCs, mostly from graft donor cells, obtained 360 days after TCRalphabeta/CD19-depleted stem cell transplant. The receptor was derived from a male patient aged 10 to 17 who had a stem cell transplant for acute myeloid leukemia, so the T cells may come from the graft donor. The rearrangement links TRBV20-1 to TRBJ1-1; D is possibly TRBD1 (5 bases). The CDR3 spells CSAEGLTWGAFF. The CDR3 nucleotides read TGCAGTGCGGAGGGGCTTACCTGGGGAGCTTTCTTT.